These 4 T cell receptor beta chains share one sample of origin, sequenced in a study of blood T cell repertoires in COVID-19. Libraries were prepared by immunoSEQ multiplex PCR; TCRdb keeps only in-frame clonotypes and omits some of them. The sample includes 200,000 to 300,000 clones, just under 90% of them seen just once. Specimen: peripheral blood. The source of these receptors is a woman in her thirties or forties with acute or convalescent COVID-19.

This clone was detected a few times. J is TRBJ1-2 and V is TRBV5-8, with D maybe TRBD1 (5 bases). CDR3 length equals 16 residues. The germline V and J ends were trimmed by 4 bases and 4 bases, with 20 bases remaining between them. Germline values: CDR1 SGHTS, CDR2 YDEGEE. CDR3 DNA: TGTGCCAGCAGCCCGAATTGGGGCCAGGAGGGCTATGGCTACACCTTC. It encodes CASSPNWGQEGYGYTF.

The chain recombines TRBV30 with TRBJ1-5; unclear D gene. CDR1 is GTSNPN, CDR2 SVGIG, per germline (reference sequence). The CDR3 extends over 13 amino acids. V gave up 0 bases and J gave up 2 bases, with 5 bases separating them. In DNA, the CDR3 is TGTGCCTGGAGTGTCATTGGCAATCAGCCCCAGCATTTT. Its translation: CAWSVIGNQPQHF.

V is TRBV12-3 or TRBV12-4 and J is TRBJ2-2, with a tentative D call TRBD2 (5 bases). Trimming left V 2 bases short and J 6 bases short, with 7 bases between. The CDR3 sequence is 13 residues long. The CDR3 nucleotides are TGTGCCAGCAGTTTATCCGGGGCCGGGGAGCTGTTTTTT. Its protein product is CASSLSGAGELFF.

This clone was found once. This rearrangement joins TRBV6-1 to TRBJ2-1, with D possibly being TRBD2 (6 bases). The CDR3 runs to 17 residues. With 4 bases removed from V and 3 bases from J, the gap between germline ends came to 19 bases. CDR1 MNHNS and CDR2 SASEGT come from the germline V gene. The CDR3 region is CASSVILGGMLYNEQFF. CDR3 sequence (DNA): TGTGCCAGCAGTGTGATTCTCGGAGGGATGCTCTACAATGAGCAGTTCTTC.